What follows are 18 T cell receptor beta chains derived from one specimen sequenced in a study of cytomegalovirus exposure and HLA in healthy donors. PCR primers comprised 60 Vbeta and 13 Jbeta primers. Some clones are missing from TCRdb's copy, which holds only in-frame ones; the method was immunoSEQ multiplex PCR. The profile shows about 210,000 clones, roughly 78% of them singletons. Input material: PBMCs. The origin of the receptors is a boy aged 5 to 17 in good health and CMV-seronegative.

The chain has TRBV6-1 and TRBJ2-3; 8 nucleotides line up with TRBD2. The CDR3 consists of 15 residues. V gave up 5 bases and J gave up 3 bases; unmatched junction bases: 7. Germline loops: CDR1 MNHNS, CDR2 SASEGT. CDR3 nucleotide sequence: TGTGCCAGCAGTTGGACTAGCCGGCCTACAGATACGCAGTATTTT. Amino acids: CASSWTSRPTDTQYF.

The rearrangement uses TRBV20-1 and TRBJ1-2; D is uncertain. The CDR3 is 11 amino acids. CDR1 and CDR2 from the germline V gene are DFQATT and SNEGSKA (reference sequence). V lost 0 bases and J 7 bases, leaving 6 bases between the germline ends. CDR3 amino acids: CSARDRVGYTF. CDR3 nucleotide sequence: TGCAGTGCTAGAGATCGGGTTGGCTACACCTTC.

This clone was seen a few times. CDR3 coding DNA: TGTGCCAGCAGTGGATTGTGGACTAGCGGGAGGGCCGGCGCAGATACGCAGTATTTT. Translating gives CASSGLWTSGRAGADTQYF. The chain employs TRBV27 and TRBJ2-3, with 15 bases that match TRBD2. The germline V gene encodes CDR1 MNHEY and CDR2 SMNVEV (reference sequence). CDR3 length: 19 amino acids. V shed 5 bases, J shed 4 bases, and the junction held 13 bases outside the gene matches.

The rearrangement links TRBV6-1 to TRBJ2-3, with a tentative D call TRBD2 (5 bases). The V gene's germline CDR1 is MNHNS and CDR2 SASEGT. CDR3 length: 14 residues. The V end lost 1 base, the J end lost 5 bases, and 10 bases lay between the germline ends. The CDR3 region is CASSEELEVDTQYF. CDR3 nucleotide sequence: TGTGCCAGCAGTGAAGAACTAGAAGTAGATACGCAGTATTTT.

V and J are TRBV30 and TRBJ2-5; TRBD2 is a possible D gene (6 bases). This CDR3 is built from 13 residues. Germline V lookup: CDR1 GTSNPN, CDR2 SVGIG (reference sequence). Trimming pared 1 base from V and 11 bases from J, leaving 17 bases between. CDR3 nucleotide sequence: TGTGCCTGGAGTGGACAGACTGGCGGGGAGCAGTACTTC. Translation gives CAWSGQTGGEQYF.

This clone was found a few times. J is TRBJ1-1 and V is TRBV18, with D unclear. The germline V gene has CDR1 KGHSH and CDR2 LQKENI. The CDR3 totals 14 residues. Between the trimmed V and J ends, which lost 3 bases and 6 bases, there was a span of 14 bases. In DNA, the CDR3 is TGTGCCAGCTCACCGGGCAATGTTTCGCCTGAAGCTTTCTTT. Amino acid sequence: CASSPGNVSPEAFF.

The chain employs TRBV9 and TRBJ2-5; tentatively, D is TRBD2 (6 bases). This CDR3 contains 14 residues. CDR1 and CDR2 from the germline V gene are SGDLS and YYNGEE. V was clipped by 0 bases and J by 3 bases, with 9 bases between them. CDR3 loop: CASSVEGGEETQYF. DNA of the CDR3: TGTGCCAGCAGCGTAGAGGGCGGGGAAGAGACCCAGTACTTC.

V gene TRBV10-3 combines with J gene TRBJ1-6; no definite D call. V lost 2 bases to trimming and J lost 9 bases, with 8 bases between them. Per germline, CDR1 ENHRY and CDR2 SYGVKD. The CDR3 is made up of 13 amino acids. Here the CDR3 DNA reads TGTGCCATCAGTGAGCAGGTAGTTTCACCCCTCCACTTT. As protein: CAISEQVVSPLHF.

The J gene is TRBJ2-1, the V gene TRBV4-1; 8 bases agree with TRBD2. V trimming: 0 bases; J trimming: 5 bases; junction bases outside the gene matches: 6. The CDR3 consists of 16 residues. CDR1 is MGHRA, CDR2 YSYEKL, per germline. The CDR3 sequence: CASSQELAGGHNEQFF. The CDR3 nucleotides read TGCGCCAGCAGCCAAGAACTGGCGGGGGGACACAATGAGCAGTTCTTC.

The rearrangement joins TRBV5-1 to TRBJ2-7, with 7 bases lining up with TRBD2. CDR1 and CDR2 from the germline V gene are SGHRS and YFSETQ. This CDR3 is 15 amino acids long. The ends lost 4 bases at V and 3 bases at J; junction bases unmatched: 10. For the CDR3, the DNA is TGCGCCAGCAGCCCTGCTTGGGGGGGGAACTACGAGCAGTACTTC. Amino acid sequence: CASSPAWGGNYEQYF.

This sequence joins TRBV7-2 and TRBJ1-1; possibly TRBD1 for D (5 bases). V lost 2 bases, J lost 2 bases, and 9 bases lay in between. The V gene's germline CDR1 is SGHTA and CDR2 FQGNSA. This CDR3 region has 14 residues. CDR3 amino acids: CASSLWGTNTEAFF. In DNA, the CDR3 is TGTGCCAGCAGCTTATGGGGCACTAACACTGAAGCTTTCTTT. The entire variable domain, with the rest obtained from reference TRBV7-2 and TRBJ1-1, is as follows: GAGVSQSPSNKVTEKGKDVELRCDPISGHTALYWYRQSLGQGLEFLIYFQGNSAPDKSGLPSDRFSAERTGGSVSTLTIQRTQQEDSAVYLCASSLWGTNTEAFFGQGTRLTVV.

The V call is TRBV6-5, the J call TRBJ2-7; D may match TRBD1 or TRBD2 (6 bases each). Between the trimmed V and J ends, which lost 4 bases and 5 bases, there was a span of 18 bases. CDR1 is MNHEY, CDR2 SVGAGI, per germline. This CDR3 has 15 amino acids. The CDR3 protein is CASSFSGARSHEQYF. DNA of the CDR3: TGTGCCAGCAGTTTCTCGGGGGCCCGATCCCACGAGCAGTACTTC.

The gene calls are TRBV15 and TRBJ2-1; D gene ambiguous. Trimming cost V 0 bases and J 5 bases, with 8 bases left between them. The CDR3 consists of 14 residues. Germline V gene lookup returns CDR1 LNHNV and CDR2 YYDKDF (reference sequence). In DNA, the CDR3 is TGTGCCACCAGCAGAGACAGGTACGACAATGAGCAGTTCTTC. Encoded protein: CATSRDRYDNEQFF.

The chain joins TRBV6-5 to TRBJ1-4; D perhaps matches TRBD1 (6 bases). Germline V gene sequence: CDR1 MNHEY, CDR2 SVGAGI. Trimming removed 0 bases from V and 7 bases from J, with 12 bases in between. The CDR3 runs to 15 residues. Here the CDR3 DNA reads TGTGCCAGCAGTTACTCCCAGGGGCGAGTTGAAAAACTGTTTTTT. Its protein is CASSYSQGRVEKLFF.

This clone was detected once. The chain recombines TRBV20-1 with TRBJ1-2; D remains unclear. V was shortened by 3 bases and J by 8 bases, with 10 bases between the two germline ends. This CDR3 is built from 11 residues. Per germline, CDR1 DFQATT and CDR2 SNEGSKA (reference sequence). The CDR3 here is CSARGGGGYTF. Here the CDR3 DNA reads TGCAGTGCTAGGGGAGGAGGCGGCTACACCTTC.

The gene calls are TRBV18 and TRBJ1-1, with a weak D call TRBD1 (6 bases). This CDR3 has 15 amino acids. Per the germline V gene, CDR1 is KGHSH and CDR2 is LQKENI. The V end lost 3 bases, the J end lost 7 bases, and 18 bases lay between the germline ends. This CDR3 reads CASSPNSWTVSEAFF. CDR3 bases: TGTGCCAGCTCACCGAACTCTTGGACAGTTAGTGAAGCTTTCTTT.

The chain recombines TRBV5-1 with TRBJ2-7; tentative D call: TRBD2 (5 bases). From germline, CDR1 is SGHRS and CDR2 YFSETQ. This CDR3 comprises 13 residues. V was clipped by 4 bases and J by 1 base, with 9 bases between them. In DNA form, the CDR3 reads TGCGCCAGCAGCCGGGGAGATTCCTACGAGCAGTACTTC. This encodes CASSRGDSYEQYF.

This chain uses TRBV7-9 with TRBJ2-7, with unresolved D. V dropped 2 bases and J dropped 2 bases, with 7 bases sitting between them. Germline assignment: CDR1 SEHNR and CDR2 FQNEAQ (reference sequence). The CDR3 consists of 13 residues. CDR3 protein: CASSLTLPYEQYF. DNA of the CDR3: TGTGCCAGCAGCTTAACTTTACCCTACGAGCAGTACTTC. Combining the CDR3 with reference TRBV7-9 and TRBJ2-7 gives the whole variable domain DTGVSQNPRHKITKRGQNVTFRCDPISEHNRLYWYRQTLGQGPEFLTYFQNEAQLEKSRLLSDRFSAERPKGSFSTLEIQRTEQGDSAMYLCASSLTLPYEQYFGPGTRLTVT.